This TCR beta chain was identified in a study of post-analysis software for immune sequencing data. For this clonotype: Its antigen is as yet unknown.

V was pared by 5 bases and J by 13 bases, with 12 bases between. The V gene's germline CDR1 is SGHTA and CDR2 FQGNSA. This CDR3 has 11 residues. Whole-study results and caveats: Five or six TRBV segments, including TRBV5-6, TRBV5-1 and TRBV20-1, were more frequent in patients than controls.

Every TCR beta cDNA library bore unique molecular identifiers. MiXCR, applied by TCRdb to the PCR reads, yields one record per CDR3 protein. The repertoire includes around 700,000 distinct CDR3 sequences, 59% of them detected once, and about 10% sits in the top ten. This chain joins TRBV7-2 and TRBJ2-1; D not resolved. The sequence came from a girl aged 2-15 years with multiple sclerosis. Sequenced material: blood. CDR3 bases: TGTGCCAGCAGCCCCTTGGCAGACCAGTTCTTC. It specifies CASSPLADQFF.